This T cell receptor (beta chain) was sequenced in a study of cytomegalovirus exposure and HLA in healthy donors. Per the germline V gene, CDR1 is LNHDA and CDR2 is SQIVND (reference sequence). The CDR3 sequence is 13 residues long. V lost 4 bases and J lost 7, with 11 bases in between. Points from the study as a whole: Most TCR sequences showed up rarely, but some public TCRs showed up in many donors.

A note on this clone: Its antigen is unknown.

PCR used 60 Vbeta primers and 13 Jbeta primers. Sequencing was performed with immunoSEQ multiplex PCR; in TCRdb, only in-frame clones are kept and a portion is missing. This sample has about 130,000 clones, with over 75% found just once. This chain uses TRBV19 with TRBJ2-1; no clear D. The sequence came from a male donor in good health and CMV-seropositive. Sequencing input: PBMCs. In nucleotides, the CDR3 is TGTGCCAGTAGTAACCCCGGTCTGAATGAGCAGTTCTTC. It specifies CASSNPGLNEQFF.